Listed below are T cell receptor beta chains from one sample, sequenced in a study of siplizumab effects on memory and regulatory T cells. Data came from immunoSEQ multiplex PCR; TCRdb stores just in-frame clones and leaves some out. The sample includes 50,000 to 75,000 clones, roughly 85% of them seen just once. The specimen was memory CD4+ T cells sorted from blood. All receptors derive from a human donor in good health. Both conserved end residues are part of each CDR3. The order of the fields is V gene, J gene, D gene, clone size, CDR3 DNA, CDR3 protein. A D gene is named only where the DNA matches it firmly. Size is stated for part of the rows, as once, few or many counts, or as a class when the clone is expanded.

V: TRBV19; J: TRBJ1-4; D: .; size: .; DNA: TGTGCCACCGGGGCGGGAATAACTAATGAAAAACTGTTTTTT; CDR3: CATGAGITNEKLFF
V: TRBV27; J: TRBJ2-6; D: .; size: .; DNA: TGTGCCAGCAGTTCTCTAGTCTCTGGGGCCAACGTCCTGACTTTC; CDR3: CASSSLVSGANVLTF
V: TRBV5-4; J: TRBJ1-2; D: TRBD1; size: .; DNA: TGTGCCAGCAGCTTGGGGGCGGGACAGGTCTATGGCTACACCTTC; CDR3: CASSLGAGQVYGYTF
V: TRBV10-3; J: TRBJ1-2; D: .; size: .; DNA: TGTGCCATCAGTGAGTTAATGGGCGATGGCTACACCTTC; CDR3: CAISELMGDGYTF
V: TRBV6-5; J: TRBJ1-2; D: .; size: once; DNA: TGTGCCAGCAAGGACAGTGCATCCGTATTAGGCTACACCTTC; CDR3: CASKDSASVLGYTF
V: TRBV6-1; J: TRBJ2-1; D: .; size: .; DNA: TGTGCCAGCAGTGGTGATTCACTCCTATGTTTCTTC; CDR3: CASSGDSLLCFF
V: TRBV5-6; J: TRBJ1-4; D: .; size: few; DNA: TGTGCCAGCAGCTTGGGGTGGGCTAATGAAAAACTGTTTTTT; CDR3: CASSLGWANEKLFF
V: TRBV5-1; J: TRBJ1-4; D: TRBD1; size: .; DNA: TGCGCCAGCAGCTTTCTAGGGACAGGGGGTGAAAAACTGTTTTTT; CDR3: CASSFLGTGGEKLFF
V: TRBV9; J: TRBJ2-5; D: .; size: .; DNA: TGTGCCAGCAGCGTAGGTACTAGTAGGGAGACCCAGTACTTC; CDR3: CASSVGTSRETQYF
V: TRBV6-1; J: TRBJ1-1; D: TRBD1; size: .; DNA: TGTGCCAGCAGTACCGGGACAGGGGCGATTGAAGCTTTCTTT; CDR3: CASSTGTGAIEAFF
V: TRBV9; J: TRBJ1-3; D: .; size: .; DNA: TGTGCCAGCAGCGAAGGACAGTCTTATGGAAACACCATATATTTT; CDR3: CASSEGQSYGNTIYF
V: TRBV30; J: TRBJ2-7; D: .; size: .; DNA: TGTGCCTGGAGTTCGGCTTCCTACGAGCAGTACTTC; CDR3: CAWSSASYEQYF
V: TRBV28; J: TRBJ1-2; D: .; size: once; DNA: TGTGCCAGCAACCCTTGGTCATTGACCCTCTATGGCTACACCTTC; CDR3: CASNPWSLTLYGYTF
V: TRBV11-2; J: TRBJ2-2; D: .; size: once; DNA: TGTGCCAGCAGCTTCCAGACGAACACCGGGGAGCTGTTTTTT; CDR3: CASSFQTNTGELFF
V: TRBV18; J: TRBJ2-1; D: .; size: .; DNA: TGTGCCAGCTCACCCCGCGGGGGCCTCCCCGGGGAGCAGTTCTTC; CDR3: CASSPRGGLPGEQFF
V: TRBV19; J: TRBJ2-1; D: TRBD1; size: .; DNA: TGTGCCAGTAGTCCAGGAAGGACAGGATACAATGAGCAGTTCTTC; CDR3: CASSPGRTGYNEQFF
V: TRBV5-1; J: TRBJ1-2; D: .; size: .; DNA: TGCGCCAGCAGCGGGGGGAATAACTATGGCTACACCTTC; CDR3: CASSGGNNYGYTF
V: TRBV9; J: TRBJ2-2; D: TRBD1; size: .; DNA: TGTGCCAGCTCAGACAGGGCGAACACCGGGGAGCTGTTTTTT; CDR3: CASSDRANTGELFF
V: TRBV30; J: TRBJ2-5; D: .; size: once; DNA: TGTGCCTGGAGTGTTCGGCAGGGAACAAAAGAGACCCAGTACTTC; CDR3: CAWSVRQGTKETQYF
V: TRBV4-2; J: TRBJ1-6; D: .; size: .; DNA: TGTGCCAGCAGCCAAGAATCTGGGGGCTCTAGGACCCTCCACTTT; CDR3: CASSQESGGSRTLHF
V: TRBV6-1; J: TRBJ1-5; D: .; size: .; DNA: TGTGCCAGCAGTACCGACCCAAGCTACGGGCAGCCCCAGCATTTT; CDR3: CASSTDPSYGQPQHF
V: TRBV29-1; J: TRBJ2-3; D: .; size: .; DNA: TGCAGCGTTGAAGATCGAGCGGCAGATACGCAGTATTTT; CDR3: CSVEDRAADTQYF
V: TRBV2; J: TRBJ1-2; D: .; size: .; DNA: TGTGCCAGCAGTGAACGACAGGCCTATGGCTACACCTTC; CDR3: CASSERQAYGYTF
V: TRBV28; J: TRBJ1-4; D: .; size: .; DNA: TGTGCCAGCAGTTTAGTCCAGCTTAATGAAAAACTGTTTTTT; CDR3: CASSLVQLNEKLFF
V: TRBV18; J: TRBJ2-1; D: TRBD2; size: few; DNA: TGTGCCAGCTCACCATTTCCGGCTAGCGGGGTAGGGAATGAGCAGTTCTTC; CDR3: CASSPFPASGVGNEQFF
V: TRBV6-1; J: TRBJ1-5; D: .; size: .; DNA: TGTGCCAGCAGAGGTCCGGGACCTAGCAATCAGCCCCAGCATTTT; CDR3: CASRGPGPSNQPQHF
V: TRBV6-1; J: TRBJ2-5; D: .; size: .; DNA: TGTGCCGGTGCTTGGGGTCCAGCGGAAGAGACCCAGTACTTC; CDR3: CAGAWGPAEETQYF
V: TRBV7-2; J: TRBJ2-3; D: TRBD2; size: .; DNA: TGTGCCAGCAGCGAACGGGCTAGCGGGGGCACAGATACGCAGTATTTT; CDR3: CASSERASGGTDTQYF
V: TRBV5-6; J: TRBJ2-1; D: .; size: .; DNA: TGTGCCAGCAGGGGATACAATGCCTACAATGAGCAGTTCTTC; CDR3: CASRGYNAYNEQFF
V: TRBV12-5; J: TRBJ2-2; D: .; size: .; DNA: TGTGCTAGTGGAATGGGGACACACACCGGGGAGCTGTTTTTT; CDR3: CASGMGTHTGELFF
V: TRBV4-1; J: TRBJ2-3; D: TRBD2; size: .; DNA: TGCGCCAGCAGCCGCCAGGGTCTAGCGGGGGGCACAGATACGCAGTATTTT; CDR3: CASSRQGLAGGTDTQYF
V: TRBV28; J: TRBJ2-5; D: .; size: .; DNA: TGTGCCAGTGGAAGGGGATGGGAGACCCAGTACTTC; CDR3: CASGRGWETQYF
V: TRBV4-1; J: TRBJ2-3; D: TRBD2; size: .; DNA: TGCGCCAGCAGCCAAGATAAGTTTAGCGGGGGATTATCGACAGATACGCAGTATTTT; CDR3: CASSQDKFSGGLSTDTQYF
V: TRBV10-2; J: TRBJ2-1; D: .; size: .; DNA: TGCGCCAGCAAGGGTGGGGACAACGGTTACAATGAGCAGTTCTTC; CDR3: CASKGGDNGYNEQFF
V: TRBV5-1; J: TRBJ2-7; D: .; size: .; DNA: TGCGCCAGCAGTCTAAACGGGGGCGAGCAGTACTTC; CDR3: CASSLNGGEQYF
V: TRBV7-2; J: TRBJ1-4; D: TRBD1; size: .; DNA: TGTGCCAGCAGCCGGACAGGGGCGGGGGAAAAACTGTTTTTT; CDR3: CASSRTGAGEKLFF
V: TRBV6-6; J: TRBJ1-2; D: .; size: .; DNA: TGTGCCAGCAGCCCCCGACAGAGACCCTATGGCTACACCTTC; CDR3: CASSPRQRPYGYTF
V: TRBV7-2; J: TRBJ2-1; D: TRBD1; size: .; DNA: TGTGCCAGCAGCACAGGGGTTGGTAATGAGCAGTTCTTC; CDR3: CASSTGVGNEQFF
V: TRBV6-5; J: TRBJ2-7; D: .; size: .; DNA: TGTGCCAGCATTAGAGCTGGGGGGTTAAGGGAGCAGTACTTC; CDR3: CASIRAGGLREQYF
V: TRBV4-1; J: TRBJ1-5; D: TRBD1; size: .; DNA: TGCGCCAGCAGATTAAAGCAGGGGGCAAGCAATCAGCCCCAGCATTTT; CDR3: CASRLKQGASNQPQHF
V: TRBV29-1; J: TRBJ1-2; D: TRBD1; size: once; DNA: TGCAGCGGACAGGGGGGTGATGGCTACACCTTC; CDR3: CSGQGGDGYTF
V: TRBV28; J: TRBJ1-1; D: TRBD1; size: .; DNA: TGTGCCAGCATCGTACAGGGGATCATGAACACTGAAGCTTTCTTT; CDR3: CASIVQGIMNTEAFF
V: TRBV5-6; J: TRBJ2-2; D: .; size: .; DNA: TGTGCCAGCAGGCCCCCGGGCACCTTGACCGGGGAGCTGTTTTTT; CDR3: CASRPPGTLTGELFF
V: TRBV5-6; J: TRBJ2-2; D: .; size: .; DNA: TGTGCCAGCAGAAGGCAAGATTCGAACACCGGGGAGCTGTTTTTT; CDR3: CASRRQDSNTGELFF
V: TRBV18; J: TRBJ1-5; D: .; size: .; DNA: TGTGCCAGCTCAGCCTCGGGGACGAGCAATCAGCCCCAGCATTTT; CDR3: CASSASGTSNQPQHF
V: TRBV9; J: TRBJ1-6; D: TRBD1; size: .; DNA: TGTGCCAGCAGCGTAGGGACAGGGGGTAATTCACCCCTCCACTTT; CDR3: CASSVGTGGNSPLHF
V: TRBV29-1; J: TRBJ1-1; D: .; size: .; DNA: TGCAGCGTTGCAGGAGGGCAAGGGAACACTGAAGCTTTCTTT; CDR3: CSVAGGQGNTEAFF
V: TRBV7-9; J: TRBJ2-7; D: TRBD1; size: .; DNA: TGTGCCAGCAGGTCGACAGGGTACGAGCAGTACTTC; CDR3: CASRSTGYEQYF
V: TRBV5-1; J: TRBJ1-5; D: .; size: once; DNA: TGCGCCAGCAGTCAGGGTCCCGATCAGCCCCAGCATTTT; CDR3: CASSQGPDQPQHF
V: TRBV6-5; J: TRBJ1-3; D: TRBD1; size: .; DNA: TGTGCCAGCAGCACAGGGGCCACCATATATTTT; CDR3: CASSTGATIYF
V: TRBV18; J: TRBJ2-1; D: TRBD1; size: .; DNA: TGTGCCAGCTCAGGGAGACAGGGGAGGTACAATGAGCAGTTCTTC; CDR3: CASSGRQGRYNEQFF
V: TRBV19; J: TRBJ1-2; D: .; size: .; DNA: TGTGCCAGTAGTATAGATAGGGGTGTTGGGCTCTTTGGCTACACCTTC; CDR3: CASSIDRGVGLFGYTF
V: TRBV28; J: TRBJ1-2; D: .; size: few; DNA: TGTGCCAGCAGTGTACAGGCCCCAGGCTATGGCTACACCTTC; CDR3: CASSVQAPGYGYTF
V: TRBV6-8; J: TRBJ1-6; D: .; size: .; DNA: TGTGCCAGCAGCACAGGGCCGAATTCACCCCTCCACTTT; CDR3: CASSTGPNSPLHF
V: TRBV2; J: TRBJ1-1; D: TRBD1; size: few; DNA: TGTGCCAGCAGGGACAGGTTGAACACTGAAGCTTTCTTT; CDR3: CASRDRLNTEAFF